Each of the 2 T cell receptor beta chains below was sequenced from the same sample in a study of T cells after yellow fever vaccination. Each CDR3 protein gets one entry after TCRdb re-called the 5' RACE reads with MiXCR. The sample contains fewer than 400,000 distinct CDR3 sequences, about 6.2% of which appear only once. This sample comprised PBMCs, obtained 5 days after the yellow fever booster vaccination. All receptors derive from a man aged 30 to 39 who received the YFV17D yellow fever vaccine.

There are many counts of this clonotype. V is TRBV5-5 and J is TRBJ2-1; TRBD2 is a possible D gene (5 bases). The germline CDR1 and CDR2 sequences are SGHKS and YYEKEE (reference sequence). The V gene lost 5 bases and the J gene lost 9 bases, with 12 bases spanning the gap. The length of the CDR3 is 12 residues. The DNA for the CDR3 is TGTGCCAGCAGACTACTAGAACTTGAGCAGTTCTTC. Amino acids: CASRLLELEQFF.

The rearrangement links TRBV7-9 to TRBJ2-2; no reliable D call. The CDR3 runs to 13 residues. Germline CDR1 and CDR2: SEHNR and FQNEAQ (reference sequence). Between the trimmed V and J ends, which lost 2 bases and 6 bases, there was a span of 7 bases. In nucleotides, the CDR3 is TGTGCCAGCAGCTTAATACGTTCCGGGGAGCTGTTTTTT. Its protein is CASSLIRSGELFF.